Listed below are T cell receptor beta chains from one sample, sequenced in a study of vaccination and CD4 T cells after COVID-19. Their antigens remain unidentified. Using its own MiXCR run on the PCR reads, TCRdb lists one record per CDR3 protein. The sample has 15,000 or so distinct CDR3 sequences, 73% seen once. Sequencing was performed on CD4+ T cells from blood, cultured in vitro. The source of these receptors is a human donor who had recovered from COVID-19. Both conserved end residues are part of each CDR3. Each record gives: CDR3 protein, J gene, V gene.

CDR3 protein: CASSVEGAVNYGYTF
J gene: TRBJ1-2
V gene: TRBV9

CDR3 protein: CASRLDNRGEQYF
J gene: TRBJ2-7
V gene: TRBV11-2

CDR3 protein: CASSPAGGTEAFF
J gene: TRBJ1-1
V gene: TRBV7-3

CDR3 protein: CASSQSTGGPNTGELFF
J gene: TRBJ2-2
V gene: TRBV4-2

CDR3 protein: CASSYHRAGKAFF
J gene: TRBJ1-1
V gene: TRBV6-5

CDR3 protein: CAISELEVPETQYF
J gene: TRBJ2-5
V gene: TRBV10-3

CDR3 protein: CSATLGGSSYEQYF
J gene: TRBJ2-7
V gene: TRBV20-1

CDR3 protein: CASSYSGGGWETQYF
J gene: TRBJ2-5
V gene: TRBV6-5

CDR3 protein: CASSVGGSGASAVDTQYF
J gene: TRBJ2-3
V gene: TRBV9

CDR3 protein: CASSYSTGNAFF
J gene: TRBJ1-1
V gene: TRBV6-5

CDR3 protein: CASSLSGGSNNSPLHF
J gene: TRBJ1-6
V gene: TRBV7-2

CDR3 protein: CASSPLALAEEQYF
J gene: TRBJ2-7
V gene: TRBV18

CDR3 protein: CASSIRGNQYSNQPQHF
J gene: TRBJ1-5
V gene: TRBV19

CDR3 protein: CASRDSTDTQYF
J gene: TRBJ2-3
V gene: TRBV6-4

CDR3 protein: CASSPRTATPRYTF
J gene: TRBJ1-2
V gene: TRBV7-9

CDR3 protein: CASSATGLTYNEQFF
J gene: TRBJ2-1
V gene: TRBV27

CDR3 protein: CASSLSGGVQPQHF
J gene: TRBJ1-5
V gene: TRBV12-3/TRBV12-4

CDR3 protein: CSASGGQLGEQYF
J gene: TRBJ2-7
V gene: TRBV20-1

CDR3 protein: CASSQDISEQYF
J gene: TRBJ2-7
V gene: TRBV7-9

CDR3 protein: CSARTGDLGYTF
J gene: TRBJ1-2
V gene: TRBV20-1

CDR3 protein: CASSPSAGNGEAFF
J gene: TRBJ1-1
V gene: TRBV18

CDR3 protein: CSARGVRVLNYGYTF
J gene: TRBJ1-2
V gene: TRBV20-1

CDR3 protein: CASRQPGQANQPQHF
J gene: TRBJ1-5
V gene: TRBV6-2/TRBV6-3

CDR3 protein: CASIRNREGTEAFF
J gene: TRBJ1-1
V gene: TRBV19

CDR3 protein: CASREDSPSYEQYF
J gene: TRBJ2-7
V gene: TRBV19

CDR3 protein: CASSVGGPNTEAFF
J gene: TRBJ1-1
V gene: TRBV2

CDR3 protein: CASSWTSGSPNTGEPFF
J gene: TRBJ2-2
V gene: TRBV5-1

CDR3 protein: CASSYRETQPQHF
J gene: TRBJ1-5
V gene: TRBV6-5

CDR3 protein: CASSSPRAKKNTEAFF
J gene: TRBJ1-1
V gene: TRBV19

CDR3 protein: CASSSAGGGSYEQYF
J gene: TRBJ2-7
V gene: TRBV6-2/TRBV6-3

CDR3 protein: CASSRSPSQPQHF
J gene: TRBJ1-5
V gene: TRBV19

CDR3 protein: CASSENPGGVGYTF
J gene: TRBJ1-2
V gene: TRBV6-1

CDR3 protein: CAPQRLGAGELFF
J gene: TRBJ2-2
V gene: TRBV30

CDR3 protein: CASSPVGGTGLEKLFF
J gene: TRBJ1-4
V gene: TRBV5-5

CDR3 protein: CASRRGSGALHF
J gene: TRBJ1-6
V gene: TRBV2

CDR3 protein: CATSKTGENSPLHF
J gene: TRBJ1-6
V gene: TRBV15

CDR3 protein: CSTGRNSNQPQHF
J gene: TRBJ1-5
V gene: TRBV27

CDR3 protein: CASSEASGRYEQYF
J gene: TRBJ2-7
V gene: TRBV2

CDR3 protein: CASSLGAGNTGELFF
J gene: TRBJ2-2
V gene: TRBV7-7

CDR3 protein: CASSLQWQPKGAFF
J gene: TRBJ1-1
V gene: TRBV5-4

CDR3 protein: CASSRGGVGYEQYF
J gene: TRBJ2-7
V gene: TRBV6-2/TRBV6-3

CDR3 protein: CASSPRDRDYEQYF
J gene: TRBJ2-7
V gene: TRBV7-9

CDR3 protein: CASRKGGTQNTEAFF
J gene: TRBJ1-1
V gene: TRBV27

CDR3 protein: CASRPTSGTRGANVLTF
J gene: TRBJ2-6
V gene: TRBV27

CDR3 protein: CASSPPSSGLETQYF
J gene: TRBJ2-5
V gene: TRBV6-2/TRBV6-3

CDR3 protein: CASSFLNQPQHF
J gene: TRBJ1-5
V gene: TRBV27

CDR3 protein: CASQGARNQPQHF
J gene: TRBJ1-5
V gene: TRBV18

CDR3 protein: CASRSDQPQHF
J gene: TRBJ1-5
V gene: TRBV2

CDR3 protein: CASRLDRNLGPSPSSGANVLTF
J gene: TRBJ2-6
V gene: TRBV6-1